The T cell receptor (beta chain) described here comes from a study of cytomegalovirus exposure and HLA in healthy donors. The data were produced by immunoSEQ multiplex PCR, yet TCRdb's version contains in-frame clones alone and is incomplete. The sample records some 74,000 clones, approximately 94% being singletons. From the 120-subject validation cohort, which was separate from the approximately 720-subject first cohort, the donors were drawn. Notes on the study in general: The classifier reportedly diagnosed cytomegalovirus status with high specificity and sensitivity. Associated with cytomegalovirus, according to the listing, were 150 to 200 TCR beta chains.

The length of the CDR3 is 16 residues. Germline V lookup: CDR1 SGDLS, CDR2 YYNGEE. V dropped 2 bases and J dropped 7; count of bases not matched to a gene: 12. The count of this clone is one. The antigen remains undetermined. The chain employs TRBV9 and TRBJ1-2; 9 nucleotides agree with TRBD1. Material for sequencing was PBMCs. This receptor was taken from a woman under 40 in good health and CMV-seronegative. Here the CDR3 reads CASSVIWDRVNGGYTF. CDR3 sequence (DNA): TGTGCCAGCAGCGTCATATGGGACAGGGTAAATGGTGGCTACACCTTC.